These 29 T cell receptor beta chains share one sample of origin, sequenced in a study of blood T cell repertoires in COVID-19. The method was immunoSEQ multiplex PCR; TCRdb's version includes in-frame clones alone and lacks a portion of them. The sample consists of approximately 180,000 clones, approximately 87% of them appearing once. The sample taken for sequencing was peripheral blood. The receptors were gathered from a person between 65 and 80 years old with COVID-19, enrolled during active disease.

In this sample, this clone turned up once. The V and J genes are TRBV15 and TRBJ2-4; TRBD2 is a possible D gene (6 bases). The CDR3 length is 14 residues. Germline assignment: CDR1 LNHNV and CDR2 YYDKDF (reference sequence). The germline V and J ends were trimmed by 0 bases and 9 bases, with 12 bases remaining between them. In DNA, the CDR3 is TGTGCCACCAGCAGAGATCTTGACGGGGGCATTCAGTACTTC. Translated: CATSRDLDGGIQYF.

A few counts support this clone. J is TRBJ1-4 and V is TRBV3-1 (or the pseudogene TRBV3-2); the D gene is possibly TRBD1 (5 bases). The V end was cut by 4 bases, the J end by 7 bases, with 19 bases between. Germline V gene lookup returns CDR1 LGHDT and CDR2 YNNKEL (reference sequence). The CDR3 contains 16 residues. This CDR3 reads CASSPQPGSGGEKLFF. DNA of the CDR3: TGTGCCAGCAGCCCCCAACCCGGGTCCGGGGGTGAAAAACTGTTTTTT.

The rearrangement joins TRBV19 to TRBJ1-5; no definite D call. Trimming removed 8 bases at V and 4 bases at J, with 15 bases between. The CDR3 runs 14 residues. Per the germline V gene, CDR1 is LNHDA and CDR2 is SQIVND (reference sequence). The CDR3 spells CASSEVAGNQPQHF. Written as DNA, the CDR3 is TGTGCCAGTTCGGAGGTGGCCGGTAATCAGCCCCAGCATTTT.

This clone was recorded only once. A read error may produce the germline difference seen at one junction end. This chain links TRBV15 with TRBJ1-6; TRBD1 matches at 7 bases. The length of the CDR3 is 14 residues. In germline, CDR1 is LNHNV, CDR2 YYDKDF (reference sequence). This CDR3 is CATSRDRVMSPLHF. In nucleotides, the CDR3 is TGTGCCACCAGCCGAGACAGGGTTATGTCACCCCTCCACTTT.

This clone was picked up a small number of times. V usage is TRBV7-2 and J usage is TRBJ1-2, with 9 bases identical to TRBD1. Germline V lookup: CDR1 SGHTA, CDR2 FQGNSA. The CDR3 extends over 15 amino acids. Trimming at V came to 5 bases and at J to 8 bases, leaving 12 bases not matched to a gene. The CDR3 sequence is CASSITGGATPGYTF. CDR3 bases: TGTGCCAGCAGCATAACAGGGGGCGCGACGCCCGGCTACACCTTC. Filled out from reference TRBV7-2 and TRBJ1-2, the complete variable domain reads GAGVSQSPSNKVTEKGKDVELRCDPISGHTALYWYRQSLGQGLEFLIYFQGNSAPDKSGLPSDRFSAERTGGSVSTLTIQRTQQEDSAVYLCASSITGGATPGYTFGSGTRLTVV.

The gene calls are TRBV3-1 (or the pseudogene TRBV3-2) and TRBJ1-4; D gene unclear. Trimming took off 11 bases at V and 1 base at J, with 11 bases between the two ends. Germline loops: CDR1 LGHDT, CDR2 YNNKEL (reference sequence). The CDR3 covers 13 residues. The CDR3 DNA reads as TGTGCCCCCCCCGGGAAAACTAATGAAAAACTGTTTTTT. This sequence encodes CAPPGKTNEKLFF.

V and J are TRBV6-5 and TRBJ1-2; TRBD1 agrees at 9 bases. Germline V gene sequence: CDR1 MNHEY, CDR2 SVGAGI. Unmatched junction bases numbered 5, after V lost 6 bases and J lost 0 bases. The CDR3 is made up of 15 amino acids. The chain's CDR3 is CASRPTGGTNYGYTF. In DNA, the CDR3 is TGTGCCAGCAGACCGACAGGGGGAACTAACTATGGCTACACCTTC.

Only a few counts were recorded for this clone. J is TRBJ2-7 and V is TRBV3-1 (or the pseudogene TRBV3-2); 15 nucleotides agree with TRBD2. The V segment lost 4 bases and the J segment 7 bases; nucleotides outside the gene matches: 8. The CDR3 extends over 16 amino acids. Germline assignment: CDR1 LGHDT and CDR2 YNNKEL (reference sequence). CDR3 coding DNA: TGTGCCAGCAGCCCGGCGGGACTAGCGGGAGGAGGTGAGCAGTACTTC. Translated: CASSPAGLAGGGEQYF.

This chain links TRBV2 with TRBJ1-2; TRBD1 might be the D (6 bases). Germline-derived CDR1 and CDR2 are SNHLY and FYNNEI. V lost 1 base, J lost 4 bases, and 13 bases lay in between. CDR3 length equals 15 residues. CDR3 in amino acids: CASSEGTVVAYGYTF. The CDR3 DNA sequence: TGTGCCAGCAGTGAAGGGACAGTGGTTGCCTATGGCTACACCTTC.

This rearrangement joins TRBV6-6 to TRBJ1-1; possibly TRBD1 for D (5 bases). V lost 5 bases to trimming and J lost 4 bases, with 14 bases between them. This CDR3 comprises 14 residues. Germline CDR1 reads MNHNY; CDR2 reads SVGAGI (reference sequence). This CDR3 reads CASSDNAGSTEAFF. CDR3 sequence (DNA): TGTGCCAGCAGTGACAACGCAGGGTCCACTGAAGCTTTCTTT.

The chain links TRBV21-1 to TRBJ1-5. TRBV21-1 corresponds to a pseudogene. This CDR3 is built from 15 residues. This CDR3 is CASSKGENSNQPQHF. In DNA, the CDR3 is TGTGCCAGCAGCAAAGGGGAGAACAGTAATCAGCCCCAGCATTTT.

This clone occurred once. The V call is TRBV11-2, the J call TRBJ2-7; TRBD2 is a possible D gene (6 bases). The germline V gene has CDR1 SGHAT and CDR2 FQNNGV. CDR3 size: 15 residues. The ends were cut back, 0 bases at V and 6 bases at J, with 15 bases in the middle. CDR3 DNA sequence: TGTGCCAGCAGCTTAGAGTCGGGACTCCACTTCGAGCAGTACTTC. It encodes CASSLESGLHFEQYF.

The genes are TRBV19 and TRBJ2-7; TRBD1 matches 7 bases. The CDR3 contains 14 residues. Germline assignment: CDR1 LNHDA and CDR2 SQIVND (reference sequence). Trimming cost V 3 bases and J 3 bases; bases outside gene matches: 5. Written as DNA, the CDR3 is TGTGCCAGTAGTATCTCCACAGGGGTCTACGAGCAGTACTTC. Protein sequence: CASSISTGVYEQYF.

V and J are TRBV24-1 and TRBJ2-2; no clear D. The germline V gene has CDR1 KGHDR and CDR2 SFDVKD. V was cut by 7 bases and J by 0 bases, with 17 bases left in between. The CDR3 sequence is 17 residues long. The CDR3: CATRPLLKTPNTGELFF. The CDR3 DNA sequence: TGTGCCACCAGACCACTGCTAAAGACACCGAACACCGGGGAGCTGTTTTTT.

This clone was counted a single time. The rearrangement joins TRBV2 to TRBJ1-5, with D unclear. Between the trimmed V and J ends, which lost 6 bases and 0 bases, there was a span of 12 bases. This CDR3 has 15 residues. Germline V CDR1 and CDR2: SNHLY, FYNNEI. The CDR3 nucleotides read TGTGCCAGCAGGCCGGGAGTTAATAGCAATCAGCCCCAGCATTTT. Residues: CASRPGVNSNQPQHF. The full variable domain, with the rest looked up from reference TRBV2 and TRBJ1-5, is EPEVTQTPSHQVTQMGQEVILRCVPISNHLYFYWYRQILGQKVEFLVSFYNNEISEKSEIFDDQFSVERPDGSNFTLKIRSTKLEDSAMYFCASRPGVNSNQPQHFGDGTRLSIL.

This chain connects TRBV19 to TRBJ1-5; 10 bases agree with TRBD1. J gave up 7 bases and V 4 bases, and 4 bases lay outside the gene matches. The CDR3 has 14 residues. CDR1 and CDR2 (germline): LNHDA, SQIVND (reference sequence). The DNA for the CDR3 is TGTGCCAGTAGTAGGACAGGGGGAGGACAGCCCCAGCATTTT. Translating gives CASSRTGGGQPQHF.

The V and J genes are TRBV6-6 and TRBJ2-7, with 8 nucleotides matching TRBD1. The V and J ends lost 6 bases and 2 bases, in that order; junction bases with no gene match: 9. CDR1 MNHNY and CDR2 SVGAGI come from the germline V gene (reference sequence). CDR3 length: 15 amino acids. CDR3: CASSLNGQGAYEQYF. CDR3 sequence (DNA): TGTGCCAGCAGCCTTAACGGACAGGGCGCCTACGAGCAGTACTTC.

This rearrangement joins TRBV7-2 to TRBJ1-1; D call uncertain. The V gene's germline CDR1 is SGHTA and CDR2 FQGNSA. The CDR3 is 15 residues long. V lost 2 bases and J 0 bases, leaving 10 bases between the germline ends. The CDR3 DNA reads TGTGCCAGCAGCTTATCCCTGAACATGAACACTGAAGCTTTCTTT. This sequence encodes CASSLSLNMNTEAFF.

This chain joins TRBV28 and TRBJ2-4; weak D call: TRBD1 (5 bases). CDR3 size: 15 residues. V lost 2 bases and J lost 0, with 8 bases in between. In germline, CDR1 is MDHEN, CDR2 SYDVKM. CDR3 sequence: CASSLLGAAKNIQYF. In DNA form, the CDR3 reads TGTGCCAGCAGTTTACTTGGGGCAGCCAAAAACATTCAGTACTTC.

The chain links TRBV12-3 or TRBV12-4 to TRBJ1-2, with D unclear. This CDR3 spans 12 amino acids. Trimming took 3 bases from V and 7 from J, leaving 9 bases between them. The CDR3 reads CASSFREIGYTF. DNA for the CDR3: TGTGCCAGCAGTTTCCGGGAGATTGGCTACACCTTC.

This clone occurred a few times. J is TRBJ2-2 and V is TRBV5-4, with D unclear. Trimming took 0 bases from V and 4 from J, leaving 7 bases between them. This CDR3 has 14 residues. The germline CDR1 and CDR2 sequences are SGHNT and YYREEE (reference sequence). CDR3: CASSLDTITGELFF. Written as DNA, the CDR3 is TGTGCCAGCAGCTTGGACACAATCACCGGGGAGCTGTTTTTT.

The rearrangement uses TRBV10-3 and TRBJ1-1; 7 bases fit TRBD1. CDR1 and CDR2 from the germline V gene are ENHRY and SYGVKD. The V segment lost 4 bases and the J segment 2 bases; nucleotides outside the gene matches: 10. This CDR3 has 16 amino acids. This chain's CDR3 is CAISGVGTVLNTEAFF. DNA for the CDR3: TGTGCCATCAGTGGAGTCGGGACAGTACTAAACACTGAAGCTTTCTTT.

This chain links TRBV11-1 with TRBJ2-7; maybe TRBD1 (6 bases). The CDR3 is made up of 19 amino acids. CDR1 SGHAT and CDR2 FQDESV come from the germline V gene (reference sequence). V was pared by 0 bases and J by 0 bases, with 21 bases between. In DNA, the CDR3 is TGTGCCAGCAGCTTAGCCGGACCGACTCTGGACAGCTACTCCTACGAGCAGTACTTC. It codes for CASSLAGPTLDSYSYEQYF. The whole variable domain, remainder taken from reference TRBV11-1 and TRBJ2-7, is EAEVAQSPRYKITEKSQAVAFWCDPISGHATLYWYRQILGQGPELLVQFQDESVVDDSQLPKDRFSAERLKGVDSTLKIQPAELGDSAMYLCASSLAGPTLDSYSYEQYFGPGTRLTVT.

The CDR3 DNA is TGCGCCAGCAGCCGGGGCGTACCGGGACTAGCGGGAGGTCAAGAGACCCAGTACTTC. This sequence encodes CASSRGVPGLAGGQETQYF. The V and J genes are TRBV5-1 and TRBJ2-5; 15 nucleotides match TRBD2. Germline V gene lookup returns CDR1 SGHRS and CDR2 YFSETQ. CDR3 size: 19 residues. The ends lost 4 bases at V and 2 bases at J; junction bases unmatched: 12.

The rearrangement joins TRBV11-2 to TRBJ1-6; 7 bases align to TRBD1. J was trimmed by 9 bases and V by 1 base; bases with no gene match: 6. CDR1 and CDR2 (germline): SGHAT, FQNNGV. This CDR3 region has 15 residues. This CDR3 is CASSLVKTGVSPLHF. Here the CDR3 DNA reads TGTGCCAGCAGCTTAGTAAAAACAGGGGTTTCACCCCTCCACTTT.

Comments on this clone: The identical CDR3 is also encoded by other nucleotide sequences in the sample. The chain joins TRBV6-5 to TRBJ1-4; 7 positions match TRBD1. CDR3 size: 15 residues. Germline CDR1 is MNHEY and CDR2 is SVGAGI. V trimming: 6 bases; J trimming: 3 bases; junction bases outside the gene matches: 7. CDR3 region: CASSSIQGANEKLFF. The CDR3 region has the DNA TGTGCCAGCAGCTCCATTCAGGGGGCTAATGAAAAACTGTTTTTT.

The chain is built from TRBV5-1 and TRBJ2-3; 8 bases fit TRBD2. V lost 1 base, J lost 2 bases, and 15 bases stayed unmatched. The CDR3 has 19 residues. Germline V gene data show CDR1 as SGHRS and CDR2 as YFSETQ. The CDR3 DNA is TGCGCCAGCAGCTTGACCCAGCGGGGGAGATATACCGTCACAGATACGCAGTATTTT. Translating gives CASSLTQRGRYTVTDTQYF.

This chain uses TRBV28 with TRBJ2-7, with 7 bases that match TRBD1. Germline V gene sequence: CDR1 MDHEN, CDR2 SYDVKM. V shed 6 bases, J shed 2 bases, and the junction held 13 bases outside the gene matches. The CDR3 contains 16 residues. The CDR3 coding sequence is TGTGCCAGCAGCCCACCACCCCCACAGGGGCCCTACGAGCAGTACTTC. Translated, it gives CASSPPPPQGPYEQYF.

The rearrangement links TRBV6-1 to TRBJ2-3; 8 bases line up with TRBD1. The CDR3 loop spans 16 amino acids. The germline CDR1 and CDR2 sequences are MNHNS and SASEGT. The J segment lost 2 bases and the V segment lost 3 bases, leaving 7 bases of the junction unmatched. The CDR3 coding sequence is TGTGCCAGCAGTGAGACGGACAGGGTGTTCACAGATACGCAGTATTTT. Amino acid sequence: CASSETDRVFTDTQYF.